A selection of T cell receptor beta chains follows, all from one sample in a study of response to subunit inactivated influenza vaccine. TCRdb independently ran MiXCR on the RT-PCR reads; one entry per CDR3 protein. Counted here are hundreds of thousands of distinct CDR3 sequences, 12% occurring once; the ten biggest clones make up approximately 7.8%. This sample comprised non-naive T cells sorted from PBMCs, obtained 14 days before vaccination. The receptors come from a man in his fifties or sixties who received an inactivated influenza vaccine. CDR3s include the opening cysteine and the closing phenylalanine or tryptophan. A D gene is named only where the DNA matches it firmly. Only some rows state a clone size, as once, few, many or a class for expanded clones.

D gene,J gene,clone size,V gene,CDR3 DNA,CDR3 protein
TRBD2,TRBJ2-1,-,TRBV7-8,TGTGCCAGCTACACGCGGGGGGCCGACAATGAGCAGTTCTTC,CASYTRGADNEQFF
TRBD1,TRBJ2-4,many,TRBV12-3/TRBV12-4,TGTGCCAGCAGTTTCCGGCAGGGGGACATTCAGTACTTC,CASSFRQGDIQYF
TRBD2,TRBJ2-5,many,TRBV20-1,TGCAGTGCTCCACCGACTAGCGGGAGTCAAGAGACCCAGTACTTC,CSAPPTSGSQETQYF
-,TRBJ1-1,-,TRBV7-2,TGTGCCAGCAGCGTCACGGGGGGACGCACTGAAGCTTTCTTT,CASSVTGGRTEAFF
TRBD2,TRBJ2-3,-,TRBV7-2,TGTGCCAGCAGCTGGACCGGACTAGCGGGGGGTGATACGCAGTATTTT,CASSWTGLAGGDTQYF
TRBD2,TRBJ2-1,few,TRBV20-1,TGCAGTGCTTATACCCCAGCGGGAGGCCATGAGCAGTTCTTC,CSAYTPAGGHEQFF
-,TRBJ2-5,few,TRBV4-3,TGCGCCAGCAGCCCAGAAGTATCTGGGCGGGGAGCCCAAGAGACCCAGTACTTC,CASSPEVSGRGAQETQYF
-,TRBJ2-1,-,TRBV12-3/TRBV12-4,TGTGCCAGCAGTTTGTTCAGCGGGGAGCAGTTCTTC,CASSLFSGEQFF
-,TRBJ1-2,few,TRBV2,TGTGCCAGCAGTCGGACAGAGGGCTACACCTTC,CASSRTEGYTF
-,TRBJ1-1,many,TRBV7-9,TGTGCCAGCAGCTTACAACAGATGAACACTGAAGCTTTCTTT,CASSLQQMNTEAFF
-,TRBJ2-1,once,TRBV6-4,TGTGCCAGCAGTGACCTGGGTGCTAATGAGCAGTTCTTC,CASSDLGANEQFF
-,TRBJ2-2,once,TRBV2,TGTGCCCTCTGCGGGGGCAGGCGAATAATCGCGAACACCGGGGAGCTGTTTTTT,CALCGGRRIIANTGELFF
TRBD2,TRBJ2-7,-,TRBV20-1,TGCAGTGCTAGAGACGTACGGGGGGGCCTTAGCGAGCAGTACTTC,CSARDVRGGLSEQYF
-,TRBJ1-2,-,TRBV20-1,TGCAGTGCTGACCACAGGGCCGCTAACTATGGCTACACCTTC,CSADHRAANYGYTF
-,TRBJ1-2,few,TRBV6-1,TGTGCCAGCAGTGAATGGTCGGGGGGCTACACCTTC,CASSEWSGGYTF
-,TRBJ2-7,few,TRBV5-1,TGCGCCAGCAGCTTGGATATCTCCTACGAGCAGTACTTC,CASSLDISYEQYF
TRBD2,TRBJ2-1,-,TRBV11-1,TGTGCCAGCAGCTCGTCCTTTGGACTAGCGGGAGCTATCACCTACAATGAGCAGTTCTTC,CASSSSFGLAGAITYNEQFF
-,TRBJ2-1,-,TRBV19,TGTGCCAGTAGTATAGCGAGTAGCGGCTCCTACAATGAGCAGTTCTTC,CASSIASSGSYNEQFF
-,TRBJ1-1,few,TRBV5-1,TGCGCCAGCAGCTTGGAGGGGGGAGCTTTCTTT,CASSLEGGAFF
-,TRBJ1-2,few,TRBV7-2,TGTGCCAGCAGCTTATCGGGTGGCTACACCTTC,CASSLSGGYTF
-,TRBJ2-1,few,TRBV10-3,TGTGCCATCAGTGAGTCCCCTCCCTACAATGAGCAGTTCTTC,CAISESPPYNEQFF
-,TRBJ2-7,many,TRBV4-1,TGCGCCAGCAGTCACGCCCCCGGTGCCTTGTACGAGCAGTACTTC,CASSHAPGALYEQYF
TRBD2,TRBJ2-4,-,TRBV4-2,TGTGCCAGCAGCCAAGATGGGAGCGGGAGGGCCTTGAGCATTCAGTACTTC,CASSQDGSGRALSIQYF
TRBD1,TRBJ1-5,few,TRBV20-1,TGCAGTGCGCCACCGGGACAGGGGATACGGCAGCCCCAGCATTTT,CSAPPGQGIRQPQHF
-,TRBJ2-2,-,TRBV7-2,TGTGCCAGCAGCTTCGCGCGCCGGGACACCGGGGAGCTGTTTTTT,CASSFARRDTGELFF
TRBD2,TRBJ2-7,-,TRBV10-3,TGTGCCACCGTCGGGACTAGCGGGGGTCACTCCTACGAGCAGTACTTC,CATVGTSGGHSYEQYF
-,TRBJ2-3,few,TRBV24-1,TGTGCCACCAGTGATTTGCCTTCAGGTACGCAGTATTTT,CATSDLPSGTQYF
-,TRBJ2-5,many,TRBV3-1,TGTGCCAGCAGCCCGACTACCTTGGCATCTGGAAAAGAGACCCAGTACTTC,CASSPTTLASGKETQYF
TRBD2,TRBJ2-1,-,TRBV9,TGTGCCAGCAGCGATAGCGGGAGCACCTACAATGAGCAGTTCTTC,CASSDSGSTYNEQFF
TRBD1,TRBJ1-2,many,TRBV12-3/TRBV12-4,TGTGCCAGCAGGGGGGACAGGACCCGCGGTGGCTACACCTTC,CASRGDRTRGGYTF
-,TRBJ2-7,-,TRBV6-1,TGTGCCAGCAGTGACCTAGACAGACTGGATCGATACTTC,CASSDLDRLDRYF
-,TRBJ1-5,-,TRBV12-3/TRBV12-4,TGTGCCGTAAGGGACGGAAATCAGCCCCAGCATTTT,CAVRDGNQPQHF
TRBD1,TRBJ1-1,few,TRBV7-9,TGTGCCAGCAGAGCCGGGACAGGGGGCGAGGGTACTGAAGCTTTCTTT,CASRAGTGGEGTEAFF
-,TRBJ2-3,-,TRBV27,TGTGCCAGCAGTTTCCGGAGGGAGGCGAGCACAGATACGCAGTATTTT,CASSFRREASTDTQYF
TRBD2,TRBJ2-2,many,TRBV4-2,TGTGCCAGCAGCCAGGGACTAGCGGGAAACACCGGGGAGCTGTTTTTT,CASSQGLAGNTGELFF